This TCR beta chain was captured by sequencing in a study of blood T cells in healthy people across ages. Study-level findings and limits: Nothing was known about donor CMV status, and this possibly confounded expanded clonotype changes.

Primed by a sample-barcoded 5' primer and a J-beta primer mix, a second PCR proceeded for 7 to 11 cycles. A 12-random-nucleotide template-switch adaptor tagged each cDNA molecule. Sequencing yielded, for each sample, at least 3 million paired-end reads carrying CDR3. TCRdb ran MiXCR on the 5' RACE reads and lists one entry per CDR3 protein. This table holds 650,000 to 800,000 distinct CDR3 sequences, more than 45% found once. V was clipped by 3 bases and J by 3 bases, with 9 bases between them. This CDR3 has 13 amino acids. Per the germline V gene, CDR1 is DFQATT and CDR2 is SNEGSKA (reference sequence). With respect to this clonotype: Its antigen is not known.

This TCR was sampled from a woman aged 80 or over in good health. The specimen sequenced was blood. The genes are TRBV20-1 and TRBJ1-5; D not resolved. CDR3 region: CSASPQINQPQHF. In nucleotides, the CDR3 is TGCAGTGCTAGTCCTCAGATCAATCAGCCCCAGCATTTT.